The rows below give T cell receptor beta chains drawn from one sample of a study of blood T cell repertoires in COVID-19. The protocol was immunoSEQ multiplex PCR, while the TCRdb copy is restricted to in-frame clones and leaves out a portion. The sample consists of roughly 170,000 clones, around 82% of them appearing once. Sequencing was done on a sample of PBMCs or T cells enriched from blood (not recorded which). These receptors were obtained from a woman aged 45-65 years in a cohort exposed to, infected with or recovered from COVID-19 (not recorded which). CDR3s include the opening cysteine and the closing phenylalanine or tryptophan. The order of the fields is clone size, J gene, D gene, V gene, CDR3 protein, CDR3 DNA. A D gene is named only where the DNA matches it firmly. Clone size is shown for a subset of rows, as once, few, many or a class of expanded clone.

NA TRBJ1-5 NA TRBV6-2/TRBV6-3 CASSYGGQPQHF TGTGCCAGCAGTTACGGCGGACAGCCCCAGCATTTT
NA TRBJ1-1 NA TRBV10-3 CAISETITEAFF TGTGCCATCAGTGAGACTATCACTGAAGCTTTCTTT
NA TRBJ2-4 TRBD2 TRBV6-4 CASSLRLAGVSKNIQYF TGTGCCAGCAGTCTTCGACTAGCTGGCGTGTCCAAAAACATTCAGTACTTC
NA TRBJ2-7 NA TRBV7-9 CASSSSHRDYEQYF TGTGCCAGCAGCTCAAGTCACAGGGACTACGAGCAGTACTTC
NA TRBJ1-1 NA TRBV19 CASTHNTEAFF TGTGCCAGTACCCATAACACTGAAGCTTTCTTT
NA TRBJ1-2 TRBD1 TRBV28 CASSLRGFGYTF TGTGCCAGCAGTCTCAGGGGGTTCGGCTACACCTTC
NA TRBJ2-7 NA TRBV24-1 CATSDFWLEETRLSYEQYF TGTGCCACCAGTGATTTCTGGCTGGAAGAGACTCGCCTCTCCTACGAGCAGTACTTC
NA TRBJ2-3 NA TRBV4-3 CASSQRVESTDTQYF TGCGCCAGCAGCCAACGGGTTGAGAGCACAGATACGCAGTATTTT
NA TRBJ1-1 NA TRBV5-1 CASSDPKQGSTEAFF TGCGCCAGCAGCGACCCTAAACAGGGAAGCACTGAAGCTTTCTTT
NA TRBJ1-5 NA TRBV7-2 CASREDSGSNQPQHF TGTGCCAGCAGAGAGGATAGCGGTAGCAATCAGCCCCAGCATTTT
NA TRBJ2-4 NA TRBV5-8 CASSPTRAILAKNIQYF TGTGCCAGCAGTCCGACGAGGGCTATCTTAGCCAAAAACATTCAGTACTTC
NA TRBJ2-2 TRBD2 TRBV5-1 CASSVTPRGENTGELFF TGCGCCAGCAGCGTCACGCCCCGGGGGGAGAACACCGGGGAGCTGTTTTTT
NA TRBJ1-3 NA TRBV4-1 CASSQAGESEGNTIYF TGCGCCAGCAGCCAAGCTGGGGAGAGCGAGGGAAACACCATATATTTT
NA TRBJ2-1 TRBD2 TRBV28 CASSLWASGRSANEQFF TGTGCCAGCAGTTTATGGGCTAGCGGGCGTTCTGCAAATGAGCAGTTCTTC
NA TRBJ2-7 TRBD1 TRBV11-2 CASSKGTGRYEQYF TGTGCCAGCAGCAAGGGGACAGGGCGCTACGAGCAGTACTTC
NA TRBJ2-1 TRBD2 TRBV28 CASSKRGSYNEQFF TGTGCCAGCAGTAAGCGGGGTAGTTACAATGAGCAGTTCTTC
NA TRBJ2-7 NA TRBV7-8 CASSLAHYSIENSYEQYF TGTGCCAGCAGCTTAGCTCACTATTCAATCGAGAACTCCTACGAGCAGTACTTC
few TRBJ1-2 TRBD1 TRBV2 CASSEGTGGFGYTF TGTGCCAGCAGTGAAGGGACAGGGGGTTTTGGCTACACCTTC
NA TRBJ2-3 TRBD2 TRBV7-3 CASSLILAGKLDTQYF TGTGCCAGCAGCTTAATACTAGCGGGTAAACTAGATACGCAGTATTTT
few TRBJ2-2 TRBD1 TRBV19 CASKQGAGGELFF TGTGCCAGTAAGCAGGGGGCAGGCGGGGAGCTGTTTTTT
NA TRBJ1-1 NA TRBV12-3/TRBV12-4 CATAFRDPEAFF TGTGCCACAGCGTTTAGAGACCCAGAAGCTTTCTTT
NA TRBJ1-2 NA TRBV7-2 CASSLNPGVNYGYTF TGTGCCAGCAGCTTAAATCCAGGGGTTAACTATGGCTACACCTTC
NA TRBJ2-7 NA TRBV28 CASTTTYEQYF TGTGCCAGCACTACGACCTACGAGCAGTACTTC
NA TRBJ2-3 TRBD2 TRBV4-1 CASSRTFGGDTDTQYF TGCGCCAGCAGCCGGACCTTCGGGGGGGACACAGATACGCAGTATTTT
NA TRBJ1-2 NA TRBV5-5 CASSLSQGLYYGYTF TGTGCCAGCAGCTTGTCGCAGGGCCTCTACTATGGCTACACCTTC
NA TRBJ1-1 TRBD1 TRBV2 CASRGTGGTEAFF TGTGCCAGCAGGGGGACAGGGGGCACTGAAGCTTTCTTT